This TCR beta chain was captured in a study of blood T cell repertoires in COVID-19. Whole-study context: From T cells, B-cell-depleted T cells, or PBMCs came the material, which was cDNA or gDNA.

Authors' analysis steps: Amplification of reference gene primers was used by the study to estimate nucleated cell counts. Here immunoSEQ multiplex PCR was the method, and the copy in TCRdb shows in-frame clones only, minus some. V, J and clone size were drawn from that table, and D and trimming were deduced from the DNA. The profile covers approximately 530,000 clones, with 85% to 90% appearing a single time and roughly 8.3% taken by the ten largest. V lost 4 bases, J lost 1 base, and 14 bases lay in between. In germline, CDR1 is SGHDT, CDR2 YYEEEE. This CDR3 contains 15 residues. This receptor was taken from a woman in her forties or fifties with COVID-19, enrolled during active disease. The chain employs TRBV5-6 and TRBJ2-5; D is possibly TRBD1 (6 bases). Source material: peripheral blood. The CDR3 here is CASSLPRRGQETQYF. CDR3 sequence (DNA): TGTGCCAGCAGCCTTCCCCGCAGGGGCCAAGAGACCCAGTACTTC.